The source of this TCR beta chain is a study of technical replicates of blood from a handful of donors. The table came from immunoSEQ multiplex PCR; TCRdb's copy has only in-frame clones and leaves some out. The sample yields around 67,000 clones, 80% to 95% seen once. This clone has only one observation. This CDR3 is built from 16 residues. Germline V gene lookup returns CDR1 SNHLY and CDR2 FYNNEI. J lost 3 bases, V lost 4 bases, and 11 bases had no gene match. The TCR was taken from a human donor in good health. Sequenced: T cells isolated from PBMCs. This chain uses TRBV2 with TRBJ2-7; 8 bases agree with TRBD1. The CDR3 here is CASSVTPGQAHYEQYF. CDR3 nucleotides: TGTGCCAGCAGTGTAACCCCGGGACAGGCTCACTACGAGCAGTACTTC.